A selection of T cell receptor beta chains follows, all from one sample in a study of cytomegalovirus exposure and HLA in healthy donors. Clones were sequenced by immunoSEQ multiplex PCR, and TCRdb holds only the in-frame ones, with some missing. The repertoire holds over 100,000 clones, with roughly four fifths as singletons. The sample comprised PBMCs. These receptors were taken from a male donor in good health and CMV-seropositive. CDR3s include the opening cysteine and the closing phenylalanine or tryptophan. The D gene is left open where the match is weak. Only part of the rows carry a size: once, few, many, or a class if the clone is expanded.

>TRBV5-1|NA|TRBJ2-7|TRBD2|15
CASSWGTSGLYEQYF
TGCGCCAGCAGCTGGGGGACTAGCGGACTCTACGAGCAGTACTTC
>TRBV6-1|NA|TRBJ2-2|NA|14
CASTREGRTGELFF
TGTGCCAGCACCAGAGAGGGGAGGACCGGGGAGCTGTTTTTT
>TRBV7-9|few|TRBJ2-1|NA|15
CASSLVTHSYNEQFF
TGTGCCAGCAGCTTGGTGACTCACTCCTACAATGAGCAGTTCTTC
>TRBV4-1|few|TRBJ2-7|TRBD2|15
CASSRLTSGVYEQYF
TGCGCCAGCAGCCGATTGACTAGCGGGGTCTACGAGCAGTACTTC
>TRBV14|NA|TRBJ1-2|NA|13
CASSQDLTYGYTF
TGTGCCAGCAGCCAAGATCTAACCTATGGCTACACCTTC
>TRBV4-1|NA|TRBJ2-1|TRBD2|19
CASSQVPGLSGNSYNEQFF
TGCGCCAGCAGCCAAGTTCCTGGACTTAGCGGGAACTCCTACAATGAGCAGTTCTTC
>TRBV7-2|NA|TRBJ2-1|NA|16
CASSPMGALTSNEQFF
TGTGCCAGCAGCCCGATGGGGGCTTTAACCTCCAATGAGCAGTTCTTC
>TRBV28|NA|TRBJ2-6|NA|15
CASSPLGSGANGLTF
TGTGCCAGCAGTCCCCTAGGCTCTGGGGCCAACGGCCTGACTTTC
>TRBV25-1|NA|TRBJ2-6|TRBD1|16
CASRGQGLSGANVLTF
TGTGCCAGCAGGGGACAGGGCCTTTCTGGGGCCAACGTCCTGACTTTC
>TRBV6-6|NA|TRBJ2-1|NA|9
CASTREQFF
TGTGCCAGCACGAGGGAGCAGTTCTTC
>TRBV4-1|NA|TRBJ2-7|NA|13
CASSQETLYEQYF
TGCGCCAGCAGCCAAGAGACACTTTACGAGCAGTACTTC
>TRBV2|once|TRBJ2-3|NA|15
CASSRGGARTDTQYF
TGTGCCAGCAGCCGAGGGGGGGCTCGCACAGATACGCAGTATTTT
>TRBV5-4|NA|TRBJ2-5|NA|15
CASSSRSARGETQYF
TGTGCCAGCAGCTCCCGATCAGCCCGGGGTGAGACCCAGTACTTC
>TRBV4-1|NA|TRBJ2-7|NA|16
CASSQSRGSVWNEQYF
TGCGCCAGCAGCCAGTCCAGGGGAAGCGTATGGAACGAGCAGTACTTC
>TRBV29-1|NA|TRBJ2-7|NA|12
CSVEDGLDEQYF
TGCAGCGTTGAAGATGGCCTCGACGAGCAGTACTTC
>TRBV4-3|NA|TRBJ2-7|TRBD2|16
CASSQDITSGSYEQYF
TGCGCCAGCAGCCAGGACATAACTAGCGGGAGTTACGAGCAGTACTTC
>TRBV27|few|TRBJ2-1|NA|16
CASSPLAGVGINEQFF
TGTGCCAGCAGTCCCCTGGCAGGGGTAGGAATCAATGAGCAGTTCTTC
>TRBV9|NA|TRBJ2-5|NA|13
CASSVTDQETQYF
TGTGCCAGCAGCGTAACAGATCAAGAGACCCAGTACTTC
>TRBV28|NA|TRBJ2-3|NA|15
CASSLSGAVTDTQYF
TGTGCCAGCAGTTTGTCAGGGGCGGTCACAGATACGCAGTATTTT
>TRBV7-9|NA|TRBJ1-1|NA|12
CASGGQNTEAFF
TGTGCCAGCGGCGGACAGAACACTGAAGCTTTCTTT
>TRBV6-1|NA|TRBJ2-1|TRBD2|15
CASSPRELAGNEQFF
TGTGCCAGCAGTCCCCGGGAACTAGCGGGAAATGAGCAGTTCTTC
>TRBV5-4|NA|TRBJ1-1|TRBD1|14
CASSTRTGDPEAFF
TGTGCCAGCAGCACACGGACAGGAGATCCTGAAGCTTTCTTT
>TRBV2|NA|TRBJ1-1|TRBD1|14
CASKRQGHDTEAFF
TGTGCCAGCAAAAGACAGGGACACGACACTGAAGCTTTCTTT
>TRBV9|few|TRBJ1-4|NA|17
CASSPRPWGSGDEKLFF
TGTGCCAGCAGCCCCCGTCCTTGGGGCAGTGGGGATGAAAAACTGTTTTTT
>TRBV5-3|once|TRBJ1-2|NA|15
CARSLIWGDDYGYTF
TGTGCCAGAAGCTTGATTTGGGGGGATGACTATGGCTACACCTTC
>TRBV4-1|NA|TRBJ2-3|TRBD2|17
CASSQGRTSGRTDTQYF
TGCGCCAGCAGCCAAGGGAGGACTAGCGGGAGGACAGATACGCAGTATTTT
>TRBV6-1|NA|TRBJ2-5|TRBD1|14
CASSERGQGRTQYF
TGTGCCAGCAGTGAAAGGGGGCAGGGGAGGACCCAGTACTTC
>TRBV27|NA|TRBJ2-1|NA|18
CASSLRSGAPSSYNEQFF
TGCGCCAGCAGCCTGAGATCAGGGGCCCCAAGCTCCTACAATGAGCAGTTCTTC
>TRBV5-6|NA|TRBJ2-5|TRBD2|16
CASNSGLATIEETQYF
TGTGCCAGTAATTCGGGACTAGCGACAATAGAAGAGACCCAGTACTTC
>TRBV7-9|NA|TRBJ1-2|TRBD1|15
CASIPAGTGNDGYTF
TGTGCCAGCATCCCAGCCGGGACAGGGAACGATGGCTACACCTTC
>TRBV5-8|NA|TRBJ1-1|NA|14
CASSLDGTPPEAFF
TGTGCCAGCAGCTTGGATGGGACACCGCCCGAAGCTTTCTTT
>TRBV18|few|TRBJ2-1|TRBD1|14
CASSPQGAYNEQFF
TGTGCCAGCTCACCGCAGGGGGCATACAATGAGCAGTTCTTC
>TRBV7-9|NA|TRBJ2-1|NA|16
CSSSFQLGASYNEQFF
TGTTCCAGCAGCTTTCAACTAGGAGCCTCCTACAATGAGCAGTTCTTC
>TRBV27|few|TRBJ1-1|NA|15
CASSWGTAGGTEAFF
TGTGCCAGCAGTTGGGGGACGGCGGGGGGCACTGAAGCTTTCTTT
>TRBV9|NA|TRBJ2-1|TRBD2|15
CASSVGGLAGDEQFF
TGTGCCAGCAGCGTAGGAGGACTAGCGGGCGATGAGCAGTTCTTC
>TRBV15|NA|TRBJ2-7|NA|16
CATSRGLSGDSGEQYF
TGTGCCACCAGCAGAGGTCTTAGCGGGGACAGCGGCGAGCAGTACTTC
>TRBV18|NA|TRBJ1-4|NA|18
CASSPPRRVNEDTEKLFF
TGTGCCAGCTCACCACCGAGAAGAGTAAATGAGGATACTGAAAAACTGTTTTTT
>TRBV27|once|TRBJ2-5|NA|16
CASSLEGSRLEETQYF
TGTGCCAGCAGTTTGGAGGGGTCCCGACTTGAAGAGACCCAGTACTTC
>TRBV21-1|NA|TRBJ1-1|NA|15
CASTYRGDEDTEAFF
TGTGCCAGCACTTACAGGGGGGATGAGGACACTGAAGCTTTCTTT
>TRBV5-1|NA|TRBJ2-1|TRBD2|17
CASSPGTSGPSYNEQFF
TGCGCCAGCAGCCCAGGGACTAGCGGCCCCTCCTACAATGAGCAGTTCTTC
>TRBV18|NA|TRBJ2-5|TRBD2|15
CASSPSGTSRETQYF
TGTGCCAGCTCACCAAGCGGGACCTCCAGGGAGACCCAGTACTTC
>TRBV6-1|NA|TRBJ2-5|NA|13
CAVPGNLWETQYF
TGTGCCGTACCAGGGAATCTGTGGGAGACCCAGTACTTC
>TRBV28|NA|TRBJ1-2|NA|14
CASSIGGVDYGYAF
TGTGCCAGCAGCATCGGGGGGGTCGACTATGGCTACGCCTTC
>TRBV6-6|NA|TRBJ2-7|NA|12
CASSRGTYEQYF
TGTGCCAGCAGCAGGGGAACCTACGAGCAGTACTTC
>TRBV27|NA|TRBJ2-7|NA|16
CASSDLIGDSAYEQYF
TGTGCCAGCAGTGACCTCATCGGGGACTCCGCCTACGAGCAGTACTTC
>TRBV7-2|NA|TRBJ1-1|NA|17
CASSSHYFDSVNTEAFF
TGTGCCAGCAGCTCCCACTATTTCGACAGTGTGAACACTGAAGCTTTCTTT
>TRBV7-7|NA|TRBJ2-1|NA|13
CASSRGLNNEQFF
TGTGCCAGCAGTCGGGGACTTAACAATGAGCAGTTCTTC
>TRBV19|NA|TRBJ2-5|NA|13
CASSVWPSETQYF
TGTGCCAGTAGTGTGTGGCCCTCAGAGACCCAGTACTTC
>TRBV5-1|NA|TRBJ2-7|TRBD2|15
CASSFGAGVAYEQYF
TGCGCCAGCAGCTTCGGGGCGGGAGTTGCTTACGAGCAGTACTTC
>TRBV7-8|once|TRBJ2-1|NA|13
CASSFRLNNEQFF
TGTGCCAGCAGCTTCCGCCTAAACAATGAGCAGTTCTTC
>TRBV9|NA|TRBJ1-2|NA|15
CASSGAQDRTYGYTF
TGTGCCAGCAGCGGAGCCCAAGACAGAACTTATGGCTACACCTTC
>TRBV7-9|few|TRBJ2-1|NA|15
CSSSFRGTFYNEQFF
TGTTCCAGCAGCTTTCGGGGGACTTTTTACAATGAGCAGTTCTTC
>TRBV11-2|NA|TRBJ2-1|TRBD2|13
CASSHPKAGQQFF
TGTGCCAGCAGCCATCCCAAAGCGGGGCAGCAGTTCTTC
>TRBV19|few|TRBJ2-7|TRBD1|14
CASSTRTGPNEQYF
TGTGCCAGTAGTACTCGGACAGGGCCCAACGAGCAGTACTTC
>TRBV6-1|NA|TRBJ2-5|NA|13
CASSERGWGLTNF
TGTGCCAGCAGTGAAAGAGGCTGGGGCCTAACAAACTTC
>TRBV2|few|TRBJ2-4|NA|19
CASSENPLDVARTKNIQYF
TGTGCCAGCAGTGAGAACCCCCTGGACGTAGCGAGAACCAAAAACATTCAGTACTTC
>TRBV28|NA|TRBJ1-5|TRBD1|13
CASRQGGDQPQHF
TGTGCCAGCAGGCAGGGGGGTGATCAGCCCCAGCATTTT